This entry describes one TCR beta chain. The record originates from a study of glioma-infiltrating T cells after dendritic cell vaccination. Whole-study context: Autologous tumor lysate was loaded overnight onto monocyte-derived dendritic cells grown less than 8 days with IL-4 and GM-CSF.

Isocitrate dehydrogenase mutation was absent in all glioblastoma patients. The method was immunoSEQ multiplex PCR; TCRdb's version includes in-frame clones alone and lacks a portion of them. Of around 100,000 clones in the sample, around 81% were seen once. The CDR3 runs 13 residues. The germline gives CDR1 SGHTA, CDR2 FQGTGA. Trimming shortened V by 2 bases and J by 13 bases, and 12 bases separated the two germline ends. The chain couples TRBV7-3 to TRBJ1-6; D is uncertain. Sequencing used blood, obtained before dendritic cell vaccination. The sequence came from a human donor with glioblastoma. The CDR3 sequence: CASSLEQGGPLHF. The CDR3 DNA reads as TGTGCCAGCAGCTTAGAACAAGGAGGCCCCCTCCACTTT.